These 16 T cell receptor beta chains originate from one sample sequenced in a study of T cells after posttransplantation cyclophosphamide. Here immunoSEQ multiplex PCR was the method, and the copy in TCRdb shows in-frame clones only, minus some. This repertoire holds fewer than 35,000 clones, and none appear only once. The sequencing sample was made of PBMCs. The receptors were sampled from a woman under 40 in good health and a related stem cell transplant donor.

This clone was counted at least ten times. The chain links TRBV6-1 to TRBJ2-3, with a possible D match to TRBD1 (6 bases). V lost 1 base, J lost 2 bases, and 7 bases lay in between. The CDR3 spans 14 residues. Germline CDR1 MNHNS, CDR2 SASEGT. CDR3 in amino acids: CASSEGTVTDTQYF. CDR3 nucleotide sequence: TGTGCCAGCAGTGAAGGGACAGTCACAGATACGCAGTATTTT.

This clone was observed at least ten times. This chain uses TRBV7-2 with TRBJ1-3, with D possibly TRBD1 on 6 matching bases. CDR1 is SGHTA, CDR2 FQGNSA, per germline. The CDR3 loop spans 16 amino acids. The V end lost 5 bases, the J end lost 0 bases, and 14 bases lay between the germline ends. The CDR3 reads CASSRPGTHSGNTIYF. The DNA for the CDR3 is TGTGCCAGCAGCCGTCCCGGGACACACTCTGGAAACACCATATATTTT. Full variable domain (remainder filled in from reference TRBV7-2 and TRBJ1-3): GAGVSQSPSNKVTEKGKDVELRCDPISGHTALYWYRQSLGQGLEFLIYFQGNSAPDKSGLPSDRFSAERTGGSVSTLTIQRTQQEDSAVYLCASSRPGTHSGNTIYFGEGSWLTVV.

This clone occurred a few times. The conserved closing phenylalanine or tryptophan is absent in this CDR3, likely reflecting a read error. This chain's CDR3 is CASSVGRANYGYTS. The CDR3 DNA follows: TGTGCCAGCAGCGTAGGCAGGGCCAACTATGGCTACACCTCC. The rearrangement links TRBV9 to TRBJ1-2, with D possibly matching TRBD1 (5 bases). V was pared by 0 bases and J by 2 bases, with 8 bases between. This CDR3 spans 14 amino acids. The V gene's germline CDR1 is SGDLS and CDR2 YYNGEE.

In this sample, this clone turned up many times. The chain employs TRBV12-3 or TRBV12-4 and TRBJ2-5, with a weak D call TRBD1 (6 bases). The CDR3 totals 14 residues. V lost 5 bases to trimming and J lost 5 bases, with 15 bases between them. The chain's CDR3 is CASSLYRDGETQYF. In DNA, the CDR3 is TGTGCCAGCAGTCTATACAGGGACGGGGAGACCCAGTACTTC.

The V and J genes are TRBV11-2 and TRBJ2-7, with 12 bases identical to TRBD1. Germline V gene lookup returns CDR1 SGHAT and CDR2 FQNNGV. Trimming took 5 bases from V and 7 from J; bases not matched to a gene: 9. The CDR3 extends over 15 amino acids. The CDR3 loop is CASSLPGQGAIEQYF. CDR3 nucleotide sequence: TGTGCCAGCAGCCTCCCGGGACAGGGGGCGATTGAGCAGTACTTC.

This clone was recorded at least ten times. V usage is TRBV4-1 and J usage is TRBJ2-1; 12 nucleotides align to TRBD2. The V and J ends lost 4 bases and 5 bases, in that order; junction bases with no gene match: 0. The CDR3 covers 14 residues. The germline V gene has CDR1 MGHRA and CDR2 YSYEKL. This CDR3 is CASSRTSGDNEQFF. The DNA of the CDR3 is TGCGCCAGCAGCCGGACTAGCGGGGACAATGAGCAGTTCTTC.

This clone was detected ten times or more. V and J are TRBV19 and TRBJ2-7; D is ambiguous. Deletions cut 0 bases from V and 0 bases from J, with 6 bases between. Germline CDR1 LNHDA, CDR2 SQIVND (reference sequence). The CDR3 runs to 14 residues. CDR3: CASSIEASSYEQYF. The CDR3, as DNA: TGTGCCAGTAGTATAGAGGCCAGCTCCTACGAGCAGTACTTC.

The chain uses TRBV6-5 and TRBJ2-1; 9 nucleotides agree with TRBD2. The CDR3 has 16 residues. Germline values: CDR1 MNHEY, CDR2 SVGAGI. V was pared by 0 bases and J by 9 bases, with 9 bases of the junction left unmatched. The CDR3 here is CASSYSGRGGLGEQFF. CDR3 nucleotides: TGTGCCAGCAGTTACTCCGGGCGGGGGGGCCTAGGTGAGCAGTTCTTC.

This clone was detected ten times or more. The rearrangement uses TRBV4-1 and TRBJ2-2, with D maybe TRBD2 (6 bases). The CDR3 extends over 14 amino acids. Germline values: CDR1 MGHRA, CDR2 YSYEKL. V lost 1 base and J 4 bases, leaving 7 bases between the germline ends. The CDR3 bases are TGCGCCAGCAGCCAAGTGCGGGGCACCGGGGAGCTGTTTTTT. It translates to CASSQVRGTGELFF.

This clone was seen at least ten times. This CDR3 is CASSPSGPDYGYTF. The CDR3 DNA reads as TGTGCCAGCAGCCCGAGCGGGCCAGACTATGGCTACACCTTC. This chain connects TRBV11-2 to TRBJ1-2; no firm D call. Germline V gene data show CDR1 as SGHAT and CDR2 as FQNNGV. V gave up 5 bases and J gave up 3 bases, with 13 bases separating them. The CDR3 extends over 14 amino acids.

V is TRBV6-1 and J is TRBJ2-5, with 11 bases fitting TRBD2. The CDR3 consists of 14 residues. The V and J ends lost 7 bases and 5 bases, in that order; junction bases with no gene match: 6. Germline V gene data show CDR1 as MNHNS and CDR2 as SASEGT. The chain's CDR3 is CASTGLAGGETQYF. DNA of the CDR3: TGTGCCAGCACCGGACTAGCGGGCGGGGAGACCCAGTACTTC.

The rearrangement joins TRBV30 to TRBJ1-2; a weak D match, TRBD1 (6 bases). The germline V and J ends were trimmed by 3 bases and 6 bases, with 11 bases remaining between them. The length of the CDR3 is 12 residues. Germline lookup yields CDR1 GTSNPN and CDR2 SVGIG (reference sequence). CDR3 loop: CAWRQGSNGYTF. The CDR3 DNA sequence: TGTGCCTGGAGACAGGGATCTAATGGCTACACCTTC. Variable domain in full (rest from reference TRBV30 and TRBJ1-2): SQTIHQWPATLVQPVGSPLSLECTVEGTSNPNLYWYRQAAGRGLQLLFYSVGIGQISSEVPQNLSASRPQDRQFILSSKKLLLSDSGFYLCAWRQGSNGYTFGSGTRLTVV.

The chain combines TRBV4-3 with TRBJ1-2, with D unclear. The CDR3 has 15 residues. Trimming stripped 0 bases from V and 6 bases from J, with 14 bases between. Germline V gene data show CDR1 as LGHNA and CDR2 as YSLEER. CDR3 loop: CASSQDLAGVNGYTF. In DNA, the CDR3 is TGCGCCAGCAGCCAAGATCTGGCAGGAGTGAATGGCTACACCTTC.

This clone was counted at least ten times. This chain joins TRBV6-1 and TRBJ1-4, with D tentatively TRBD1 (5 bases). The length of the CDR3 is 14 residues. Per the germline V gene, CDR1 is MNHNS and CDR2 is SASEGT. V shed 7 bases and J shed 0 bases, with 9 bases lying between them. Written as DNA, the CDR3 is TGTGCCAGCATGCGGACATCAACTAATGAAAAACTGTTTTTT. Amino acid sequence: CASMRTSTNEKLFF.

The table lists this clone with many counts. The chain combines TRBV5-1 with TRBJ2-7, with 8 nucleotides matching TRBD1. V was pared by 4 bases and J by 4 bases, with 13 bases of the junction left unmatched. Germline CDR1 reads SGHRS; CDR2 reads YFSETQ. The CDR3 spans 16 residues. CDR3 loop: CASSLLGQGAVYEQYF. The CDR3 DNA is TGCGCCAGCAGCCTCCTTGGGCAGGGGGCTGTATACGAGCAGTACTTC.

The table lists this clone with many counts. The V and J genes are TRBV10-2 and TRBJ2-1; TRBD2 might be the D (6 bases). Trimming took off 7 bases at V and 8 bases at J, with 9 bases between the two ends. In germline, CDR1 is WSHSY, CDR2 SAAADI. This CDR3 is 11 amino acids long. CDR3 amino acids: CASTWRDEQFF. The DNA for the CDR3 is TGCGCCAGCACCTGGAGGGATGAGCAGTTCTTC.